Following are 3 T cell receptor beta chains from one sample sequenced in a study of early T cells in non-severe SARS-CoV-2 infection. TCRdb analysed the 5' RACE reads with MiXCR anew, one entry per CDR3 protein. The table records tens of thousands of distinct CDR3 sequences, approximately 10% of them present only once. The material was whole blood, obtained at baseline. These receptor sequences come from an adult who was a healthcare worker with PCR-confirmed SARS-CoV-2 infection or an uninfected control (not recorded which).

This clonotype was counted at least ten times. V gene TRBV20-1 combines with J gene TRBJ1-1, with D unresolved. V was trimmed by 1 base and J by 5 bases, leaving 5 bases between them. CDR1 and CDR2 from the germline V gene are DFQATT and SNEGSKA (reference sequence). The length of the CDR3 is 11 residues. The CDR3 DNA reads TGCAGTGCTAGAGCGCGGACTGAAGCTTTCTTT. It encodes CSARARTEAFF.

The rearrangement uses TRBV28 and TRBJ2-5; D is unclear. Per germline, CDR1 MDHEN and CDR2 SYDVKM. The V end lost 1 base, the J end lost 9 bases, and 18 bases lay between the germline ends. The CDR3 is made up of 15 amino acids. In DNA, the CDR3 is TGTGCCAGCAGTTTATATCCCAGTCCCATGGCGTCCCAGTACTTC. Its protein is CASSLYPSPMASQYF.

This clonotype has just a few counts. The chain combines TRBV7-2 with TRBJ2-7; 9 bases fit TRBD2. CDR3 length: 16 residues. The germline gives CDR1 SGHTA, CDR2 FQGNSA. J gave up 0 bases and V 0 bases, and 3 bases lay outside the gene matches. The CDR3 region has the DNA TGTGCCAGCAGCTTAGCGGGGACTAGCCCCTCCTACGAGCAGTACTTC. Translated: CASSLAGTSPSYEQYF.